This T cell receptor (beta chain) was recovered during a study of shared clonotypes between healthy human individuals. Germline V gives CDR1 MGHRA, CDR2 YSYEKL. Trimming removed 1 base from V and 5 bases from J; junction bases left unmatched: 9. The CDR3 runs to 16 residues. None of the donors, who were healthy HIV-negative adults, had recently had acute infections or vaccinations. The repertoire was sequenced with immunoSEQ multiplex PCR; TCRdb's copy has only in-frame clones and lacks some. The sample lists roughly 1,000,000 clones, more than 75% occurring once. The TCR comes from a man between 18 and 29 years old in good health. Some clones in this sample may be carry-over from other donors' samples. Sequenced input: memory CD4+ T cells from PBMCs. The sample's subset: CD45RA-negative fraction. This chain joins TRBV4-1 and TRBJ2-5; TRBD2 matches 8 bases. CDR3 DNA: TGCGCCAGCAGCCAAGCCCCGGCGGGGGGTGCGGAGACCCAGTACTTC. Translating gives CASSQAPAGGAETQYF.